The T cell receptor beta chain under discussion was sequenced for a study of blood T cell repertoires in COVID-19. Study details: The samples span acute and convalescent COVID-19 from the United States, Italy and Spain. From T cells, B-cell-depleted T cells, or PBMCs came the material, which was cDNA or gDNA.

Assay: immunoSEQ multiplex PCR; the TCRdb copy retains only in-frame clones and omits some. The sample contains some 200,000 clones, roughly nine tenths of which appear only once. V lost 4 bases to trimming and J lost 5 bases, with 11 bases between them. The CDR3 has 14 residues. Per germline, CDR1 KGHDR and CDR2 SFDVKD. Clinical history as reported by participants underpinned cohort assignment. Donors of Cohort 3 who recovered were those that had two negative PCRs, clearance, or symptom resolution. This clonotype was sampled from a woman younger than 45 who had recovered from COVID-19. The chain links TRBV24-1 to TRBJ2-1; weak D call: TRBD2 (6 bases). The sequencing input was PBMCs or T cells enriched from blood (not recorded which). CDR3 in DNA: TGTGCCACCAGTGAACGGATAGCGGACAATGAGCAGTTCTTC. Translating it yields CATSERIADNEQFF.